This entry concerns a single TCR beta chain. Its antigen remains unknown. Libraries were prepared by immunoSEQ multiplex PCR; TCRdb keeps only in-frame clonotypes and omits some of them. Found here are more than 300,000 clones, around 81% of them singletons; the top ten hold 2.1%. This CDR3 region has 14 residues. V lost 2 bases and J lost 9, with 11 bases in between. CDR1 is SGHTA and CDR2 is FQGNSA in the germline V gene. This sample is drawn from a study of Ad26.COV2.S vaccination and SARS-CoV-2 variants. General study results and limits: Non-spike TCR breadth showed similarity between vaccine and placebo recipients. Substantial breadth was reportedly displayed by spike-specific CD8+ and CD4+ T cell responses after vaccination.

Treatment meaning: over 15 received Ad26.COV2.S at low or high dose, single or two shots; several received placebo; per-sample allocation not given. Following the first vaccine or placebo injection, samples were taken on day 63. An adult donor aged 18-55 years was enrolled in Boston. This specimen was peripheral blood, taken in a trial of Ad26.COV2.S vaccine versus placebo. This sequence originates from a person between 18 and 65 years old who received the Ad26.COV2.S COVID-19 vaccine or a placebo. The chain uses TRBV7-2 and TRBJ1-6; D is unresolved. CDR3 residues: CASSLWRESSPLHF. The DNA of the CDR3 is TGTGCCAGCAGCTTATGGAGAGAGAGTTCACCCCTCCACTTT.